These 8 T cell receptor beta chains originate from one sample sequenced in a study of T cell responses to AZD1222 COVID-19 vaccine. TCRdb's copy holds only in-frame clones and misses some; the assay was immunoSEQ multiplex PCR. Of 100,000 to 150,000 clones in the sample, 86% were seen once. The sequenced sample was peripheral blood, obtained on day 0 of AZD1222 vaccination. All receptors come from an adult in good health.

The chain combines TRBV7-9 with TRBJ2-7; D may be TRBD2 (6 bases). Deletions cut 5 bases from V and 4 bases from J, with 27 bases between. This CDR3 is 18 amino acids long. The germline V gene encodes CDR1 SEHNR and CDR2 FQNEAQ (reference sequence). Here the CDR3 DNA reads TGTGCCAGCAGCGCGGACTGGCAGTACCTATGGGGGGATTACGAGCAGTACTTC. This translates into CASSADWQYLWGDYEQYF.

The chain combines TRBV6-5 with TRBJ2-1; D may be TRBD1 (6 bases). This CDR3 has 15 residues. Germline values: CDR1 MNHEY, CDR2 SVGAGI. The V end was cut by 7 bases, the J end by 0 bases, with 13 bases between. CDR3 protein: CASTRTVLSYNEQFF. In DNA, the CDR3 is TGTGCCAGCACTCGGACAGTTCTCTCCTACAATGAGCAGTTCTTC.

V gene TRBV7-9 combines with J gene TRBJ1-5; unclear D gene. The V end was cut by 1 base, the J end by 9 bases, with 10 bases between. Germline V lookup: CDR1 SEHNR, CDR2 FQNEAQ (reference sequence). The CDR3 runs 13 residues. This CDR3 reads CASSLEGLGPQHF. As DNA, the CDR3 is TGTGCCAGCAGCTTAGAGGGTCTCGGGCCCCAGCATTTT.

The rearrangement uses TRBV19 and TRBJ2-4, with 8 positions matching TRBD1. Germline trimming cut 2 bases from V and 4 bases from J; bases unmatched to any gene: 16. The length of the CDR3 is 19 residues. The germline V gene encodes CDR1 LNHDA and CDR2 SQIVND (reference sequence). The CDR3 protein is CASSISFIQGAPAKNIQYF. The CDR3 coding sequence is TGTGCCAGTAGTATATCCTTCATCCAGGGGGCCCCGGCTAAAAACATTCAGTACTTC.

V usage is TRBV5-1 and J usage is TRBJ2-5; TRBD2 aligns across 14 bases. The CDR3 totals 16 residues. The germline CDR1 and CDR2 sequences are SGHRS and YFSETQ. V shed 1 base and J 3 bases; nucleotides not matched to a gene: 2. CDR3 protein: CASSLRGLAGEETQYF. The CDR3 DNA reads TGCGCCAGCAGCTTGAGGGGACTAGCGGGGGAAGAGACCCAGTACTTC. Full variable domain (remainder filled in from reference TRBV5-1 and TRBJ2-5): KAGVTQTPRYLIKTRGQQVTLSCSPISGHRSVSWYQQTPGQGLQFLFEYFSETQRNKGNFPGRFSGRQFSNSRSEMNVSTLELGDSALYLCASSLRGLAGEETQYFGPGTRLLVL.

The chain uses TRBV3-1 (or the pseudogene TRBV3-2) and TRBJ2-5, with 7 bases identical to TRBD2. The germline gives CDR1 LGHDT, CDR2 YNNKEL (reference sequence). The length of the CDR3 is 14 residues. V was clipped by 0 bases and J by 7 bases; unmatched bases: 5. CDR3 sequence (DNA): TGTGCCAGCAGCCAAGATGGGGAGGGTAGGACCCAGTACTTC. It is translated as CASSQDGEGRTQYF.

This rearrangement joins TRBV6-5 to TRBJ1-1; D perhaps matches TRBD1 (5 bases). Deletions cut 5 bases from V and 0 bases from J, with 10 bases between. CDR1 is MNHEY, CDR2 SVGAGI, per germline. The CDR3 extends over 14 amino acids. This chain's CDR3 is CASSRDPMNTEAFF. The CDR3 bases are TGTGCCAGCAGTCGGGACCCTATGAACACTGAAGCTTTCTTT.

The chain couples TRBV28 to TRBJ1-5; D remains ambiguous. This CDR3 has 15 amino acids. V lost 9 bases and J 0 bases, leaving 15 bases between the germline ends. Per germline, CDR1 MDHEN and CDR2 SYDVKM. The CDR3: CASIRGRNSNQPQHF. The CDR3 coding sequence is TGTGCCAGTATTCGTGGGAGAAATAGCAATCAGCCCCAGCATTTT.